This is a list of T cell receptor beta chains from one sample in a study of identical twins. Using its own MiXCR run on the 5' RACE reads, TCRdb lists one record per CDR3 protein. The sample has about 190,000 distinct CDR3 sequences, 15% seen once; the top ten hold 40%. Another study also made use of these data, one on T cells expressing NK-cell markers.

What was sequenced was CD8+ T cells sorted from blood. These receptor sequences come from a woman aged 18-29 years in good health. CDR3s include the opening cysteine and the closing phenylalanine or tryptophan. Fields, in order: CDR3 length, D gene, J gene, clone size, V gene, CDR3 protein, CDR3 DNA. The D gene is left open where the match is weak. Clone size, where shown, is once, few, many, or a class for clones that have expanded.

18 | TRBD2 | TRBJ2-1 | few | TRBV6-4 | CASSDSRGKPSGVGEQFF | TGTGCCAGCAGTGACTCGAGGGGAAAACCTAGCGGGGTCGGTGAGCAGTTCTTC
14 | - | TRBJ2-7 | - | TRBV27 | CASSFAGSTYEQYF | TGTGCCAGCAGTTTTGCGGGAAGTACCTACGAGCAGTACTTC
20 | TRBD1 | TRBJ2-6 | - | TRBV15 | CATSGPRDRTLFSGANVLTF | TGTGCCACCAGCGGGCCGAGGGACAGAACTCTATTCTCTGGGGCCAACGTCCTGACTTTC
13 | TRBD1 | TRBJ2-1 | many | TRBV12-3/TRBV12-4 | CASSPPDRGQEFF | TGTGCCAGCAGCCCCCCCGACAGGGGCCAGGAGTTCTTC
15 | TRBD1 | TRBJ1-1 | few | TRBV6-5 | CASSSPTGVETEAFF | TGTGCCAGCAGTTCCCCGACAGGGGTGGAAACTGAAGCTTTCTTT
13 | - | TRBJ2-5 | few | TRBV7-6 | CASSLPGQETQYF | TGTGCCAGCAGCCTGCCGGGACAAGAGACCCAGTACTTC
13 | - | TRBJ2-1 | many | TRBV12-3/TRBV12-4 | CASSPPGSDEQFF | TGTGCCAGCAGCCCCCCAGGCAGCGATGAGCAGTTCTTC
15 | TRBD1 | TRBJ2-1 | - | TRBV5-5 | CASSSSGTGNNEQFF | TGTGCCAGCAGCTCATCCGGGACAGGTAACAATGAGCAGTTCTTC
16 | TRBD2 | TRBJ2-5 | few | TRBV12-3/TRBV12-4 | CASSLASGRARETQYF | TGTGCCAGCAGTTTAGCCAGCGGGAGGGCCAGAGAGACCCAGTACTTC
13 | - | TRBJ2-1 | many | TRBV10-3 | CAISESSYNEQFF | TGTGCCATCAGCGAAAGCTCCTACAATGAGCAGTTCTTC
14 | - | TRBJ2-1 | - | TRBV6-1 | CASSPGAQFHEQFF | TGTGCCAGCAGTCCCGGGGCCCAATTTCATGAGCAGTTCTTC
14 | - | TRBJ2-1 | - | TRBV6-5 | CASSHRVKGNEQFF | TGTGCCAGCAGTCACAGGGTTAAAGGGAATGAGCAGTTCTTC
16 | - | TRBJ1-2 | - | TRBV6-1 | CASSTLRDTPNYGYTF | TGTGCCAGCAGTACCCTCCGGGACACTCCTAACTATGGCTACACCTTC
14 | TRBD1 | TRBJ2-7 | few | TRBV20-1 | CSARVPGGINEQYF | TGCAGTGCTAGAGTTCCAGGGGGAATTAACGAGCAGTACTTC
16 | - | TRBJ2-1 | few | TRBV7-9 | CASSLVEAVSYNEQFF | TGTGCCAGCAGCTTAGTCGAGGCGGTCTCCTACAATGAGCAGTTCTTC
13 | - | TRBJ2-7 | many | TRBV9 | CASSFDNSYEQYF | TGTGCCAGCAGTTTCGACAACTCCTACGAGCAGTACTTC
15 | - | TRBJ1-6 | - | TRBV19 | CASSWGLDTPSPLHF | TGTGCCAGTAGTTGGGGGTTAGACACTCCGTCACCCCTCCACTTT
13 | - | TRBJ2-3 | - | TRBV7-8 | CASGWGTTDTQYF | TGTGCCAGCGGATGGGGGACTACAGATACGCAGTATTTT
11 | - | TRBJ2-7 | many | TRBV20-1 | CSAPTTYEQYF | TGCAGTGCTCCCACCACATACGAGCAGTACTTC
13 | - | TRBJ2-7 | few | TRBV3-1 | CASSQLGDYEQYF | TGTGCCAGCAGCCAACTCGGGGACTACGAGCAGTACTTC
15 | TRBD1 | TRBJ2-7 | - | TRBV7-8 | CASSPRTGGGYEQYF | TGTGCCAGCAGCCCAAGGACAGGGGGCGGTTACGAGCAGTACTTC
15 | TRBD1 | TRBJ2-3 | few | TRBV5-1 | CASSQDRGRTDTQYF | TGCGCCAGCAGCCAAGACAGGGGGAGGACAGATACGCAGTATTTT
12 | TRBD2 | TRBJ2-5 | few | TRBV20-1 | CSARVAGETQYF | TGCAGTGCTAGGGTAGCGGGGGAGACCCAGTACTTC
15 | TRBD2 | TRBJ2-7 | - | TRBV7-2 | CASSLGLAVTYEQYF | TGTGCCAGCAGCTTAGGTCTAGCGGTTACCTACGAGCAGTACTTC
13 | - | TRBJ1-1 | - | TRBV5-1 | CASRPAGETEAFF | TGCGCCAGCAGGCCCGCAGGGGAAACTGAAGCTTTCTTT
15 | - | TRBJ1-5 | few | TRBV6-1 | CASSQMGGSNQPQHF | TGTGCCAGCAGCCAGATGGGAGGGAGCAATCAGCCCCAGCATTTT
14 | TRBD1 | TRBJ1-1 | few | TRBV7-9 | CASSGSDRAWQAFF | TGTGCCAGCAGCGGCAGCGACAGGGCTTGGCAAGCTTTCTTT
15 | - | TRBJ2-2 | few | TRBV7-6 | CASSLWAGGTGELFF | TGTGCCAGCAGCTTATGGGCAGGAGGGACCGGGGAGCTGTTTTTT
11 | - | TRBJ1-6 | many | TRBV10-3 | CAISDPSPLHF | TGTGCCATCAGCGATCCATCACCCCTCCACTTT
15 | TRBD2 | TRBJ2-2 | few | TRBV11-2 | CASSPGSGGAGELFF | TGTGCCAGCAGCCCTGGTTCCGGGGGGGCCGGGGAGCTGTTTTTT
15 | - | TRBJ2-7 | few | TRBV5-6 | CASSSLQAFSYEQYF | TGTGCCAGCAGTTCTCTCCAGGCCTTCTCCTACGAGCAGTACTTC
16 | - | TRBJ2-2 | few | TRBV20-1 | CSARDVGAGDTGELFF | TGCAGTGCTAGAGATGTGGGGGCAGGGGACACCGGGGAGCTGTTTTTT
16 | - | TRBJ2-1 | - | TRBV20-1 | CSARFPPGGDYNEQFF | TGCAGTGCTAGATTTCCCCCCGGGGGTGACTACAATGAGCAGTTCTTC
15 | - | TRBJ2-7 | - | TRBV2 | CASSWLQAEDYEQYF | TGTGCCAGCTCTTGGCTCCAGGCCGAGGATTACGAGCAGTACTTC
13 | - | TRBJ2-7 | - | TRBV10-3 | CAISDNSLYEQYF | TGTGCCATCAGTGATAACTCACTCTACGAGCAGTACTTC
11 | - | TRBJ2-5 | many | TRBV6-2/TRBV6-3 | CASSYGETQYF | TGTGCCAGCAGTTACGGAGAGACCCAGTACTTC
19 | TRBD2 | TRBJ2-1 | few | TRBV3-1 | CASSQGPSGRDPSGDEQFF | TGTGCCAGCAGCCAAGGCCCTAGCGGGAGGGATCCTTCCGGCGATGAGCAGTTCTTC
14 | - | TRBJ2-3 | - | TRBV12-3/TRBV12-4 | CASSLGGFGDTQYF | TGTGCCAGCAGTTTGGGGGGCTTTGGAGATACGCAGTATTTT
13 | TRBD2 | TRBJ2-1 | - | TRBV9 | CASGVAGAAEQFF | TGTGCCAGCGGCGTAGCGGGGGCCGCTGAGCAGTTCTTC
16 | TRBD2 | TRBJ2-3 | few | TRBV9 | CASSLTSGSSADTQYF | TGTGCCAGCAGCCTGACTAGCGGGAGTTCTGCAGATACGCAGTATTTT
12 | - | TRBJ2-3 | few | TRBV5-1 | CASSLSWYTQYF | TGCGCCAGCAGCTTGTCTTGGTATACGCAGTATTTT
11 | - | TRBJ1-2 | few | TRBV9 | CASSDRLGYTF | TGTGCCAGCAGCGACCGGCTGGGCTACACCTTC
18 | - | TRBJ2-5 | - | TRBV6-5 | CASSYWPGPQIPQETQYF | TGTGCCAGCAGTTACTGGCCCGGGCCCCAAATCCCACAAGAGACCCAGTACTTC
16 | - | TRBJ2-1 | - | TRBV5-1 | CASSLARIGTYNEQFF | TGCGCCAGCAGCTTGGCCCGTATAGGGACGTACAATGAGCAGTTCTTC
17 | - | TRBJ1-2 | - | TRBV7-9 | CASSFGQGSPSNYGYTF | TGTGCCAGCAGCTTCGGTCAGGGATCCCCTTCTAACTATGGCTACACCTTC
16 | TRBD2 | TRBJ2-1 | few | TRBV9 | CASSRGIAGGLGEQFF | TGTGCCAGCAGCCGCGGGATAGCGGGGGGGCTAGGTGAGCAGTTCTTC
15 | - | TRBJ2-7 | - | TRBV6-5 | CASSTDSSVSYEQYF | TGTGCCAGCAGTACCGACAGTAGTGTGTCCTACGAGCAGTACTTC
13 | - | TRBJ2-7 | - | TRBV20-1 | CSARGADGYEQYF | TGCAGTGCTAGAGGAGCGGACGGCTACGAGCAGTACTTC
13 | - | TRBJ2-1 | few | TRBV9 | CASSVGTPNEQFF | TGTGCCAGCAGCGTAGGGACTCCGAATGAGCAGTTCTTC
15 | TRBD1 | TRBJ1-1 | few | TRBV12-5 | CASGSLGGTSAEAFF | TGTGCTAGTGGTTCGTTAGGGGGCACGAGCGCTGAAGCTTTCTTT
13 | TRBD2 | TRBJ2-7 | medium-sized | TRBV27 | CASSWASGNEQYF | TGTGCCAGCAGTTGGGCTAGCGGGAACGAGCAGTACTTC
15 | - | TRBJ2-5 | few | TRBV12-5 | CASGSLQRGQETQYF | TGTGCTAGTGGCTCACTGCAGCGAGGACAAGAGACCCAGTACTTC
16 | TRBD1 | TRBJ1-1 | - | TRBV28 | CASSPLRGVGGTEAFF | TGTGCCAGCAGTCCGCTCAGGGGGGTGGGCGGCACTGAAGCTTTCTTT
14 | TRBD1 | TRBJ2-1 | once | TRBV9 | CAGGEGTGEDEQFF | TGTGCCGGCGGAGAAGGGACAGGGGAGGATGAGCAGTTCTTC
14 | TRBD1 | TRBJ1-5 | - | TRBV5-6 | CASSYSTGIQPQHF | TGTGCCAGCAGCTACTCGACAGGGATTCAGCCCCAGCATTTT
17 | TRBD2 | TRBJ2-2 | - | TRBV20-1 | CSARDLLGSGRPGELFF | TGCAGTGCTAGAGATCTTCTTGGTAGCGGGAGGCCCGGGGAGCTGTTTTTT